Following are 31 T cell receptor beta chains from one sample sequenced in a study of T cells in Graves' hyperthyroidism and ophthalmopathy. Amplification targeted TCR beta CDR3 regions from RNA transcripts. The HTBI set primed first-round TCR CDR3 RT-PCR. TCRdb independently ran MiXCR on the multiplex PCR reads; one entry per CDR3 protein. The table lists 96,000 or so distinct CDR3 sequences, roughly half of them singletons, with 25% to 30% in the top ten. Sequencing used blood. All receptors derive from a middle-aged woman with Graves' hyperthyroidism.

The rearrangement links TRBV10-3 to TRBJ1-6; 10 bases align to TRBD1. CDR1 is ENHRY, CDR2 SYGVKD, per germline. This CDR3 contains 12 residues. CDR3 region: CAKGGQGTPLHF. The CDR3 coding sequence is TGTGCTAAGGGGGGACAGGGGACACCCCTCCACTTT.

At least ten counts were recorded for this clonotype. V and J are TRBV20-1 and TRBJ2-7; possible D gene TRBD2, 6 bases. Trimming removed 7 bases at V and 7 bases at J, with 23 bases between. This CDR3 region has 14 residues. CDR1 and CDR2 (germline): DFQATT, SNEGSKA (reference sequence). CDR3 residues: CSGAPGLSAWEQYF. The CDR3 nucleotides read TGCAGTGGGGCCCCGGGACTCTCGGCTTGGGAGCAGTACTTC.

This clonotype showed up many times. J is TRBJ1-2 and V is TRBV7-9; D gene unclear. Germline V gives CDR1 SEHNR, CDR2 FQNEAQ (reference sequence). The CDR3 runs 14 residues. Trimming cost V 3 bases and J 4 bases, with 12 bases left between them. The CDR3 coding sequence is TGTGCCAGCAGCTTCAGCCAGGCGGTCTATGGCTACACCTTC. Translation gives CASSFSQAVYGYTF.

V gene TRBV19 combines with J gene TRBJ1-5; D is ambiguous. The CDR3 is 12 residues long. The V gene lost 1 base and the J gene lost 5 bases, with 3 bases spanning the gap. Germline assignment: CDR1 LNHDA and CDR2 SQIVND (reference sequence). The CDR3 region has the DNA TGTGCCAGTAGTATAGTGGATCAGCCCCAGCATTTT. Protein product: CASSIVDQPQHF.

The table lists this clonotype with a count of one. The rearrangement joins TRBV29-1 to TRBJ1-1, with TRBD1 matching 11 bases. The CDR3 has 11 residues. The germline CDR1 and CDR2 sequences are SQVTM and ANQGSEA. Trimming took 8 bases from V and 8 from J; bases not matched to a gene: 4. The CDR3 loop is CSPGQGAEAFF. As DNA, the CDR3 is TGCAGCCCTGGACAGGGGGCGGAAGCTTTCTTT.

This chain's CDR3 is CASSLGRGGNTIYF. The CDR3 DNA follows: TGTGCCAGCAGCTTGGGCAGGGGTGGAAACACCATATATTTT. The chain links TRBV13 to TRBJ1-3; a weak D match, TRBD1 (6 bases). V was trimmed by 3 bases and J by 3 bases, leaving 9 bases between them. The germline V gene encodes CDR1 PRHDT and CDR2 FYEKMQ (reference sequence). This CDR3 spans 14 amino acids.

V is TRBV5-1 and J is TRBJ2-5, with TRBD1 identical over 10 bases. V was pared by 2 bases and J by 2 bases, with 6 bases of the junction left unmatched. Germline V lookup: CDR1 SGHRS, CDR2 YFSETQ. This CDR3 has 16 residues. CDR3 nucleotide sequence: TGCGCCAGCAGCTTCACGGACAGGGGGGTGCAAGAGACCCAGTACTTC. As protein: CASSFTDRGVQETQYF.

This clonotype was observed once. A read error may explain this, as a much larger clone is one base away. The conserved final phenylalanine or tryptophan is absent from the CDR3, which likely points to a read error. The V call is TRBV25-1, the J call TRBJ1-1; no firm D call. Germline values: CDR1 MGHDK, CDR2 SYGVNS. The CDR3 runs 13 residues. The germline V and J ends were trimmed by 5 bases and 7 bases, with 14 bases remaining between them. CDR3 DNA sequence: TGTGCCAGCAGTTTCCCCCTCTCAAGTGAAGCTTTCCTT. It specifies CASSFPLSSEAFL.

This clonotype was observed a few times. A much larger clone differs from this one at a single base, so this may be a read error. The CDR3 nucleotides are TGCAGCGTTGAGAAGCGGACAGGCGGGGAGCTGGTTTTT. Translating it yields CSVEKRTGGELVF. The V and J genes are TRBV29-1 and TRBJ2-2, with TRBD1 as a possible D gene (7 bases). This CDR3 region has 13 residues. Germline V lookup: CDR1 SQVTM, CDR2 ANQGSEA.

In the case of this clonotype: This clone may be a read error of a much larger clone one base away. This chain joins TRBV7-1 and TRBJ2-7, with a weak D call TRBD1 (6 bases). TRBV7-1 is noted as an ORF with a role that remains uncertain. Trimming stripped 6 bases from V and 3 bases from J, with 24 bases between. The CDR3 runs 17 residues. CDR3 in DNA: TGTGCCAGCAGTCAGCCTTCCGGGACACCTTACTTCTACGAGCAGTACTTC. It is translated as CASSQPSGTPYFYEQYF.

Of note for this clonotype: One end of the junction does not line up with germline, which may come from a read error. The chain combines TRBV6-6 with TRBJ2-5; 10 positions match TRBD1. CDR1 is MNHNY, CDR2 SVGAGI, per germline (reference sequence). The CDR3 length is 12 residues. The CDR3 loop is CASSLGRQGAIF. In DNA form, the CDR3 reads TGTGCCAGCAGTTTAGGGAGACAGGGGGCAATCTTC.

This clonotype appeared many times. The V and J genes are TRBV4-2 and TRBJ1-2; 7 nucleotides agree with TRBD1. The CDR3 is made up of 14 amino acids. J gave up 7 bases and V 2 bases, and 7 bases lay outside the gene matches. Germline V gene lookup returns CDR1 LGHNA and CDR2 YNFKEQ. Here the CDR3 reads CASSQIQGRGGYTF. CDR3 nucleotides: TGTGCCAGCAGCCAAATACAGGGGAGAGGTGGCTACACCTTC.

A word on this clonotype: A much more abundant neighbour one base away suggests this may be a read error. V and J are TRBV20-1 and TRBJ2-2; the D call may be TRBD1 or TRBD2 (6 bases each). The germline V gene encodes CDR1 DFQATT and CDR2 SNEGSKA (reference sequence). CDR3 length equals 14 residues. This CDR3 reads CSARDPGGTGEPFF. In DNA form, the CDR3 reads TGCAGTGCTAGAGATCCCGGGGGCACCGGGGAGCCGTTTTTT.

This clonotype was counted a single time. Given a much more abundant clone one base away, this may be a read error. This chain joins TRBV12-3 or TRBV12-4 and TRBJ2-7; D is perhaps TRBD2 (6 bases). CDR3 length equals 15 residues. Deletions cut 8 bases from V and 3 bases from J, with 20 bases between. CDR3 protein: CASGALGAGSYEQYF. In DNA form, the CDR3 reads TGTGCCAGCGGTGCCCTCGGGGCGGGGAGCTACGAGCAGTACTTC.

A single count supports this clonotype. The chain links TRBV15 to TRBJ2-5; possible D gene TRBD2, 7 bases. Per germline, CDR1 LNHNV and CDR2 YYDKDF (reference sequence). V lost 6 bases and J lost 4, with 24 bases in between. The CDR3 loop spans 17 amino acids. CDR3 in DNA: TGTGCCACCAGTGACACCCACCGGGGGGCGGTTCGAGAGACCCAGTACTTC. This encodes CATSDTHRGAVRETQYF.

The chain links TRBV7-2 to TRBJ1-2; the D gene is possibly TRBD1 (6 bases). Trimming removed 1 base at V and 7 bases at J, with 16 bases between. The germline gives CDR1 SGHTA, CDR2 FQGNSA. CDR3 length: 15 residues. The CDR3 DNA reads TGTGCCAGCAGCTTAGGAGGGGCAGGGGTACCTGGCTACACCTTC. Its protein is CASSLGGAGVPGYTF.

A remark on this clonotype: Germline is not matched at one junction end, which may reflect a read error. The chain joins TRBV7-2 to TRBJ2-7, with D possibly being TRBD1 (5 bases). CDR3 length: 13 residues. The germline V gene has CDR1 SGHTA and CDR2 FQGNSA. The CDR3 DNA reads TGTGCCAGCGGCTTCACGCAGGGTGACGAGCAGTACTTC. As protein: CASGFTQGDEQYF.

The genes are TRBV10-3 and TRBJ1-5; D possibly corresponds to TRBD1 (6 bases). CDR3 length equals 15 residues. V dropped 4 bases and J dropped 6 bases, with 16 bases sitting between them. In germline, CDR1 is ENHRY, CDR2 SYGVKD. CDR3 nucleotide sequence: TGTGCCATCAGTGGGTCCGGGGGCGGTGGTCAGCCCCAGCATTTT. It specifies CAISGSGGGGQPQHF.

The chain employs TRBV29-1 and TRBJ1-6; 10 nucleotides match TRBD1. The ends lost 7 bases at V and 10 bases at J; junction bases unmatched: 10. Germline V lookup: CDR1 SQVTM, CDR2 ANQGSEA. CDR3 length: 14 residues. DNA for the CDR3: TGCAGCGCCGAAGGGGACAGGGGTGGGTCACCCCTCCACTTT. Protein product: CSAEGDRGGSPLHF.

Many counts were recorded for this clonotype. J is TRBJ1-2 and V is TRBV27, with D perhaps TRBD1 (6 bases). V dropped 8 bases and J dropped 4 bases, with 11 bases sitting between them. The CDR3 consists of 12 residues. Germline values: CDR1 MNHEY, CDR2 SMNVEV (reference sequence). The CDR3 is CASRDNLYGYTF. The CDR3 DNA reads as TGTGCCAGCCGGGACAACCTCTATGGCTACACCTTC.

The rearrangement joins TRBV2 to TRBJ1-5, with D possibly TRBD1 on 6 matching bases. CDR1 and CDR2 from the germline V gene are SNHLY and FYNNEI. V shed 11 bases and J shed 0 bases, with 11 bases lying between them. CDR3 length: 13 amino acids. CDR3 loop: CAGQQDSNQPQHF. The CDR3 nucleotides are TGTGCCGGACAGCAAGATAGCAATCAGCCCCAGCATTTT.

There are many counts of this clonotype. The chain is built from TRBV20-1 and TRBJ2-7; maybe TRBD1 (5 bases). Germline V lookup: CDR1 DFQATT, CDR2 SNEGSKA (reference sequence). V lost 1 base to trimming and J lost 5 bases, with 9 bases between them. The CDR3 loop spans 12 amino acids. The CDR3 DNA follows: TGCAGTGCTAGAGCTCAGGGAAACGAGCAGTACTTC. Translating gives CSARAQGNEQYF.

This clonotype was seen at least ten times. The chain carries TRBV29-1 and TRBJ2-7; 8 bases fit TRBD1. This CDR3 contains 14 residues. The germline CDR1 and CDR2 sequences are SQVTM and ANQGSEA. V shed 6 bases, J shed 0 bases, and the junction held 7 bases outside the gene matches. CDR3 region: CSVDTGGGSYEQYF. CDR3 nucleotides: TGCAGCGTGGATACAGGGGGAGGCTCCTACGAGCAGTACTTC.

The chain joins TRBV10-3 to TRBJ2-7; perhaps TRBD2 as D (6 bases). The V gene's germline CDR1 is ENHRY and CDR2 SYGVKD. There are 13 residues in the CDR3. Trimming shortened V by 8 bases and J by 2 bases, and 13 bases separated the two germline ends. CDR3 bases: TGTGCCATCGGGCAAGCGGGCCCCTACGAGCAGTACTTC. Protein sequence: CAIGQAGPYEQYF.

With regard to this clonotype: As the CDR3 is not closed by the conserved phenylalanine or tryptophan, this likely results from a read error. The chain employs TRBV15 and TRBJ2-7; TRBD1 matches 9 bases. The V gene's germline CDR1 is LNHNV and CDR2 YYDKDF (reference sequence). The CDR3 has 15 amino acids. The CDR3 protein is CATRRTRTGAYEQYL. The DNA for the CDR3 is TGTGCCACCCGCAGAACCAGGACAGGGGCTTACGAGCAGTACCTC.

This clonotype occurred a few times. The rearrangement uses TRBV29-1 and TRBJ1-4, with 9 bases identical to TRBD1. Looked up from germline, CDR1 is SQVTM and CDR2 is ANQGSEA. The CDR3 is 13 residues long. CDR3 sequence: CSATGGTNEKLFF. The DNA for the CDR3 is TGCAGTGCTACAGGGGGCACTAATGAAAAACTGTTTTTT.

This clonotype was picked up a small number of times. A much larger clonotype is one base distant, so this may be a read error. The CDR3 does not close with the conserved phenylalanine or tryptophan, likely indicating a read error. This sequence joins TRBV12-3 or TRBV12-4 and TRBJ1-5, with 8 bases aligning to TRBD1. With 6 bases clipped from V and 5 bases from J, the junction kept 9 bases outside the gene matches. The CDR3 is made up of 15 amino acids. The CDR3 nucleotides are TGTGCCAGCAGGCCTCCGGGACAGGTCGATCAGCCCCAGCATTCT. Its protein is CASRPPGQVDQPQHS.

V gene TRBV9 combines with J gene TRBJ1-6; weak D call: TRBD1 (6 bases). Germline loops: CDR1 SGDLS, CDR2 YYNGEE. There are 16 residues in the CDR3. Trimming left V 4 bases short and J 2 bases short, with 13 bases between. The CDR3 region is CASSSGGGAYNSPLHF. The DNA for the CDR3 is TGTGCCAGCAGCTCGGGGGGGGGCGCCTATAATTCACCCCTCCACTTT.

This clonotype showed up many times. V and J are TRBV29-1 and TRBJ2-2; D is perhaps TRBD2 (5 bases). The length of the CDR3 is 15 residues. The ends were cut back, 7 bases at V and 4 bases at J, with 19 bases in the middle. Germline assignment: CDR1 SQVTM and CDR2 ANQGSEA. The CDR3 DNA follows: TGCAGCGCCCAAAGGGCTCCTGGGAGCACCGGGGAGCTGTTTTTT. Translating gives CSAQRAPGSTGELFF.

This clonotype was recorded at least ten times. This chain uses TRBV10-3 with TRBJ2-3; 8 nucleotides line up with TRBD2. With 6 bases clipped from V and 0 bases from J, the junction kept 5 bases outside the gene matches. The CDR3 totals 15 residues. Per the germline V gene, CDR1 is ENHRY and CDR2 is SYGVKD. CDR3 DNA sequence: TGTGCCATCAGCATCCCTAGCGGGAGCACAGATACGCAGTATTTT. Translation: CAISIPSGSTDTQYF.

This clonotype was observed a handful of times. The chain recombines TRBV10-2 with TRBJ1-5; 10 bases line up with TRBD1. In germline, CDR1 is WSHSY, CDR2 SAAADI. V dropped 5 bases and J dropped 2; count of bases not matched to a gene: 3. The CDR3 sequence is 15 residues long. The CDR3 region is CASSPGTGGNQPQHF. The CDR3 bases are TGCGCCAGCAGTCCCGGGACAGGGGGCAATCAGCCCCAGCATTTT.